The source of this TCR beta chain is a study of shared clonotypes between healthy human individuals. Background on the study: CD4 naive and memory got three plates each, CD8 naive two, CD8 memory one.

This clone was seen a single time. Antigen specificity is unknown. Study observations and caveats: Naive subsets, compared against memory subsets, generally had larger estimated richness values. It was the few donors that limited the genetic and exposure-history diversity represented.

Trimming took off 3 bases at V and 5 bases at J, with 7 bases between the two ends. The CDR3 has 13 residues. Germline CDR1 is MDHEN and CDR2 is SYDVKM. Sequencing was performed with immunoSEQ multiplex PCR; in TCRdb, only in-frame clones are kept and a portion is missing. The table shows about 1.4 million clones, with about 96% occurring only once. The source is a man between 25 and 39 years old in good health. The chain uses TRBV28 and TRBJ1-4, with no clear D. What was sequenced was naive CD4+ T cells sorted from blood. Documented subset: CD45RA+ positively selected. CDR3 DNA: TGTGCCAGCAGTTTGGGTTGGAATGAAAAACTGTTTTTT. Protein product: CASSLGWNEKLFF.